In its sample, the clone carrying this T cell receptor gamma chain is medium-sized. Its antigen is undetermined. This sample was taken from a study of gamma delta lymphoproliferative disorders and STAT genes. Across the study: At least 50 ng of genomic DNA went into each LymphoTrack Dx TCRG Assay library. Delta-chain libraries followed the EuroClonality-NGS standard operating procedure. Study-level points and caveats: Public or private status of leukemic clones needs confirmation.

TCRdb reanalyzed the multiplex PCR reads using CATT. The data show over 3,500 gamma-chain clones, approximately 6.5% seen once. Genomic DNA from isolated PBMCs served as the sequencing template. The control group comprised age- and sex-matched healthy adult blood donors. This CDR3 region has 10 residues. Trimming cost V 9 bases and J 6 bases; bases outside gene matches: 3. The source of this sequence is a human donor in good health. V is TRGV10 and J is TRGJ1 or TRGJ2. The J gene, missing from TCRdb, was assigned here through DNA to germline matching. TRGV10 is marked as an open reading frame, function uncertain. Material for sequencing was blood. The CDR3 reads CAACSYKKLF. The CDR3 DNA sequence: TGTGCTGCGTGTTCTTATAAGAAACTCTTT.